These T cell receptor beta chains were read from a single sample in a study of T cell changes during pregnancy in multiple sclerosis. Profiling relied on immunoSEQ multiplex PCR, and the TCRdb table lists in-frame clones only, not all of them. The sample yields roughly 48,000 clones, about 94% seen once. Sequencing was performed on CD4+ T cells from peripheral blood mononuclear cells, taken in the first trimester of pregnancy. The receptors here all came from a female donor with multiple sclerosis, enrolled in a pregnancy study. CDR3s include the opening cysteine and the closing phenylalanine or tryptophan. The D gene is left open where the match is weak. Expanded clones are given a class, and other clones once, few, many or no size at all.

j_call clone_size v_call d_call cdr3_aa cdr3_nt
TRBJ2-1 . TRBV4-2 TRBD2 CASSQVQSGGATEQFF TGTGCCAGCAGCCAAGTTCAAAGCGGGGGGGCCACTGAGCAGTTCTTC
TRBJ1-2 . TRBV27 TRBD1 CASGLRSGTGANYGYTF TGTGCCAGCGGTCTAAGGTCCGGGACAGGGGCTAACTATGGCTACACCTTC
TRBJ2-3 . TRBV30 TRBD2 CAWSARRGGRDTQYF TGTGCCTGGAGTGCCCGGCGGGGGGGCCGAGATACGCAGTATTTT
TRBJ2-7 . TRBV6-5 . CASSPMGRGLEQYF TGTGCCAGCAGCCCAATGGGGCGGGGCCTTGAGCAGTACTTC
TRBJ1-5 . TRBV7-8 . CASTISPAGQAISNQPQHF TGTGCCAGCACCATAAGCCCGGCAGGGCAGGCCATTAGCAATCAGCCCCAGCATTTT
TRBJ2-1 once TRBV14 . CASSQDRLVRYNEQFF TGTGCCAGCAGCCAAGATCGACTAGTCCGTTACAATGAGCAGTTCTTC
TRBJ2-3 . TRBV9 TRBD2 CASSARLAGEADTQYF TGTGCCAGCAGCGCCCGACTAGCGGGGGAGGCAGATACGCAGTATTTT
TRBJ1-1 . TRBV6-6 . CASSYRESEAFF TGTGCCAGCAGTTACCGGGAATCTGAAGCTTTCTTT
TRBJ2-7 . TRBV6-4 . CASRIHLHEQYF TGTGCCAGCAGGATACACCTTCACGAGCAGTACTTC
TRBJ1-2 . TRBV2 TRBD1 CASSEDRGYGYTF TGTGCCAGCAGTGAAGACAGGGGGTATGGCTACACCTTC
TRBJ2-7 once TRBV4-2 . CASSQGGEASYEQYF TGTGCCAGCAGCCAAGGAGGTGAAGCTTCCTACGAGCAGTACTTC
TRBJ2-1 . TRBV4-1 . CASSQVRGGVTYNEQFF TGCGCCAGCAGCCAAGTACGAGGCGGGGTGACCTACAATGAGCAGTTCTTC
TRBJ2-7 . TRBV4-1 TRBD2 CASSPILPGLDSYEQYF TGCGCCAGCAGCCCAATCCTCCCGGGACTAGATTCTTACGAGCAGTACTTC
TRBJ2-3 . TRBV10-1 . CASSDGGLTDTQYF TGCGCCAGCAGTGACGGGGGGCTCACAGATACGCAGTATTTT
TRBJ1-1 . TRBV2 . CASSRVSNTEAFF TGTGCCAGCTCGAGGGTATCGAACACTGAAGCTTTCTTT
TRBJ2-1 . TRBV6-5 TRBD2 CASRHSGGVSNEQFF TGTGCCAGCAGACATAGCGGGGGGGTGTCCAATGAGCAGTTCTTC
TRBJ2-7 . TRBV5-4 TRBD1 CASFNTGGHEQYF TGTGCCAGCTTCAATACAGGGGGCCACGAGCAGTACTTC
TRBJ2-4 . TRBV4-1 . CASSQEGGGLNIQYF TGCGCCAGCAGCCAAGAGGGGGGGGGCTTAAACATTCAGTACTTC
TRBJ2-7 . TRBV27 . CASSPDRRSYEQYF TGTGCCAGCAGTCCTGACAGGCGGTCCTACGAGCAGTACTTC
TRBJ1-4 . TRBV10-2 . CASSEPDLTARLFF TGCGCCAGCAGTGAGCCAGACCTGACAGCTAGACTGTTTTTT
TRBJ2-7 . TRBV30 . CAWRLPTLGRAYEQYF TGTGCCTGGAGGCTACCCACCCTCGGCAGGGCCTACGAGCAGTACTTC
TRBJ2-3 . TRBV5-1 TRBD2 CASSYQRGDTDTQYF TGCGCCAGCAGCTACCAGCGGGGGGATACAGATACGCAGTATTTT
TRBJ2-1 . TRBV4-1 TRBD1 CASSQARTGSGSYNEQFF TGCGCCAGCAGCCAGGCAAGGACAGGGTCTGGTTCCTACAATGAGCAGTTCTTC
TRBJ2-7 . TRBV11-1 TRBD1 CASSLLQGASYEQYF TGTGCCAGCAGCCTCCTACAGGGGGCCTCCTACGAGCAGTACTTC
TRBJ2-2 . TRBV7-2 . CASRVSGTGELFF TGTGCCAGCAGGGTTTCCGGCACCGGGGAGCTGTTTTTT
TRBJ2-3 . TRBV5-4 TRBD2 CASSPKRGGHDTQYF TGTGCCAGCAGCCCCAAGCGGGGGGGCCACGATACGCAGTATTTT
TRBJ2-5 . TRBV29-1 TRBD1 CSVAGQGTGETQYF TGCAGCGTGGCCGGACAGGGGACGGGGGAGACCCAGTACTTC
TRBJ2-4 . TRBV2 TRBD1 CASIPGPDRGAGIQYF TGTGCCAGCATCCCTGGCCCAGACAGGGGTGCGGGCATTCAGTACTTC
TRBJ2-7 . TRBV7-6 TRBD1 CASSPGQLYSYEQYF TGTGCCAGCAGCCCGGGACAGCTCTACTCCTACGAGCAGTACTTC
TRBJ1-2 . TRBV5-6 TRBD1 CASTPTGTGNYGYTF TGTGCCAGCACCCCGACCGGGACAGGGAACTATGGCTACACCTTC
TRBJ2-3 . TRBV7-9 . CASRLRGMRGRDTQYF TGTGCCAGCAGGCTCCGCGGGATGCGGGGGCGAGATACGCAGTATTTT
TRBJ2-2 . TRBV9 . CASSVARTPYTGELFF TGTGCCAGCAGCGTAGCTCGAACACCCTACACCGGGGAGCTGTTTTTT
TRBJ1-1 . TRBV5-6 . CASSLIPDKGRAEAFF TGTGCCAGCAGCTTGATCCCGGACAAGGGCAGGGCTGAAGCTTTCTTT
TRBJ2-2 . TRBV5-1 . CASSLARGTGELFF TGCGCCAGCAGCTTGGCCAGGGGCACCGGGGAGCTGTTTTTT
TRBJ1-2 few TRBV7-2 . CASSLVSGVGYTF TGTGCCAGCAGCTTAGTTTCCGGGGTAGGCTACACCTTC
TRBJ2-7 . TRBV4-2 TRBD2 CASSQEVGGAQSYEQYF TGTGCCAGCAGCCAAGAAGTCGGGGGGGCCCAATCGTACGAGCAGTACTTC
TRBJ2-2 . TRBV4-1 . CASSPTSSTGELFF TGCGCCAGCAGCCCAACTAGCAGCACCGGGGAGCTGTTTTTT
TRBJ2-3 . TRBV7-9 TRBD1 CASSLAETGGLTDTQYF TGTGCCAGCAGCTTAGCGGAGACAGGGGGCCTCACAGATACGCAGTATTTT
TRBJ2-1 . TRBV7-9 TRBD2 CASSLAGRVYYNEQFF TGTGCCAGCAGCTTAGCGGGGAGGGTGTACTACAATGAGCAGTTCTTC
TRBJ1-2 . TRBV7-9 . CAGSRQADVNYGYTF TGTGCCGGCAGTAGACAGGCCGACGTAAACTATGGCTACACCTTC
TRBJ2-1 . TRBV5-8 . CASSLDGGGGGEQFF TGTGCCAGCAGCTTGGATGGCGGGGGCGGGGGTGAGCAGTTCTTC
TRBJ1-1 few TRBV6-1 TRBD1 CASRGTGGWEAFF TGTGCCAGCAGGGGGACAGGGGGCTGGGAGGCTTTCTTT
TRBJ1-1 . TRBV19 TRBD1 CASSLETGLMNTEAFF TGTGCCAGTAGCCTCGAGACAGGGTTAATGAACACTGAAGCTTTCTTT
TRBJ1-2 . TRBV11-2 . CASSLDPMGRNGYTF TGTGCCAGCAGCTTAGATCCGATGGGGCGAAATGGCTACACCTTC
TRBJ2-6 . TRBV12-5 . CASGLVNGGGTSHSGANVLTF TGTGCTAGTGGTTTGGTTAATGGTGGGGGGACCTCCCACTCTGGGGCCAACGTCCTGACTTTC
TRBJ1-1 . TRBV7-3 TRBD1 CASSPRPGTGNTEAFF TGTGCCAGCAGCCCACGTCCCGGGACAGGGAACACTGAAGCTTTCTTT
TRBJ2-1 . TRBV11-2 TRBD1 CASSYRQGPRDSYNEQFF TGTGCCAGCAGCTACAGACAGGGACCGAGGGACTCCTACAATGAGCAGTTCTTC
TRBJ1-1 once TRBV2 . CASSITVGGGTEAFF TGTGCCAGCAGTATAACCGTAGGGGGGGGCACTGAAGCTTTCTTT
TRBJ2-7 once TRBV5-4 . CASSQQGLGPREQYF TGTGCCAGCAGCCAACAGGGATTGGGCCCTCGCGAGCAGTACTTC